The 9 T cell receptor beta chains presented below share a single source sample, sequenced in a study of CD8 T cells in ankylosing spondylitis. TCRdb itself ran the 5' RACE reads through MiXCR, one entry per CDR3 protein. The sample includes about 220,000 distinct CDR3 sequences, about 7% of them seen just once. Their antigen targets remain unknown. Notes on the study in general: Made up of fewer than 10 highly homologous variants, a TCR beta motif appeared characteristic of ankylosing spondylitis blood.

The sample taken for sequencing was blood, either unsorted or a sorted T cell fraction (not recorded which). These receptors were taken from a male donor with ankylosing spondylitis.

The J gene is TRBJ2-7, the V gene TRBV4-1, with D unresolved. The V end was cut by 0 bases, the J end by 6 bases, with 12 bases between. The CDR3 has 14 amino acids. Germline CDR1 reads MGHRA; CDR2 reads YSYEKL. The CDR3 reads CASSQDRSSSEQYF. CDR3 coding DNA: TGCGCCAGCAGCCAAGATCGGTCCTCTTCCGAGCAGTACTTC.

This clonotype showed up many times. The chain employs TRBV28 and TRBJ2-5; D unresolved. This CDR3 spans 15 amino acids. Trimming pared 1 base from V and 2 bases from J, leaving 11 bases between. Germline V lookup: CDR1 MDHEN, CDR2 SYDVKM. The CDR3 loop is CASSLLGTEQETQYF. For the CDR3, the DNA is TGTGCCAGCAGTTTATTGGGAACAGAACAAGAGACCCAGTACTTC.

Turning to this clonotype: Germline is not matched at one junction end, which may reflect a read error. The rearrangement uses TRBV5-1 and TRBJ2-1, with 8 bases aligning to TRBD1. CDR1 and CDR2 from the germline V gene are SGHRS and YFSETQ. The CDR3 loop spans 15 amino acids. CDR3 in amino acids: CANSLDRVSYNEQFF. In nucleotides, the CDR3 is TGCGCCAACAGCTTGGACAGGGTCTCCTACAATGAGCAGTTCTTC.

A few counts support this clonotype. V is TRBV29-1 and J is TRBJ1-2, with D possibly matching TRBD1 (5 bases). The V end lost 7 bases, the J end lost 8 bases, and 17 bases lay between the germline ends. Germline CDR1 SQVTM, CDR2 ANQGSEA. CDR3 length equals 12 residues. CDR3 DNA: TGCAGCGCCCTAAGGGGAAACGGCGGCTACACCTTC. Amino acids: CSALRGNGGYTF.

There are many counts of this clonotype. The chain uses TRBV12-3 or TRBV12-4 and TRBJ2-1; tentative D call: TRBD1 (5 bases). The CDR3 sequence is 13 residues long. Deletions cut 5 bases from V and 4 bases from J, with 9 bases between. CDR3 nucleotide sequence: TGTGCCAGCAGTCAGACAGTTTACAATGAGCAGTTCTTC. Translation: CASSQTVYNEQFF.

This clonotype was detected ten times or more. The genes are TRBV5-1 and TRBJ2-7; D is possibly TRBD1 (6 bases). Germline CDR1 is SGHRS and CDR2 is YFSETQ. Trimming left V 0 bases short and J 5 bases short, with 12 bases between. This CDR3 has 14 amino acids. The CDR3 sequence: CASSLEGAGDEQYF. In DNA, the CDR3 is TGCGCCAGCAGCTTGGAGGGTGCAGGGGACGAGCAGTACTTC.

The sample holds many counts of this clonotype. This rearrangement joins TRBV7-2 to TRBJ2-7, with 8 positions matching TRBD2. V lost 3 bases, J lost 5 bases, and 9 bases stayed unmatched. The CDR3 runs to 15 residues. Germline V gene sequence: CDR1 SGHTA, CDR2 FQGNSA. The CDR3 spells CASSLITGGPNEQYF. As DNA, the CDR3 is TGTGCCAGCAGCTTGATAACGGGGGGGCCTAACGAGCAGTACTTC.

This clonotype was seen ten or more times. The V gene is TRBV12-3 or TRBV12-4, the J gene TRBJ2-5; D might be TRBD1 (5 bases). The V end was cut by 3 bases, the J end by 1 base, with 9 bases between. The CDR3 totals 14 residues. The CDR3 coding sequence is TGTGCCAGCAGTTTTGAACAGGTCCAAGAGACCCAGTACTTC. It encodes CASSFEQVQETQYF.

This clonotype was seen repeatedly, ten times or more. This chain joins TRBV5-1 and TRBJ2-7, with D possibly called TRBD1 or TRBD2 (5 bases each). Germline lookup yields CDR1 SGHRS and CDR2 YFSETQ. Trimming stripped 4 bases from V and 8 bases from J, with 19 bases between. The CDR3 consists of 14 residues. The CDR3 bases are TGCGCCAGCAGCCAGATCGGGACCCAGTATAAGCAGTACTTC. The encoded protein is CASSQIGTQYKQYF.